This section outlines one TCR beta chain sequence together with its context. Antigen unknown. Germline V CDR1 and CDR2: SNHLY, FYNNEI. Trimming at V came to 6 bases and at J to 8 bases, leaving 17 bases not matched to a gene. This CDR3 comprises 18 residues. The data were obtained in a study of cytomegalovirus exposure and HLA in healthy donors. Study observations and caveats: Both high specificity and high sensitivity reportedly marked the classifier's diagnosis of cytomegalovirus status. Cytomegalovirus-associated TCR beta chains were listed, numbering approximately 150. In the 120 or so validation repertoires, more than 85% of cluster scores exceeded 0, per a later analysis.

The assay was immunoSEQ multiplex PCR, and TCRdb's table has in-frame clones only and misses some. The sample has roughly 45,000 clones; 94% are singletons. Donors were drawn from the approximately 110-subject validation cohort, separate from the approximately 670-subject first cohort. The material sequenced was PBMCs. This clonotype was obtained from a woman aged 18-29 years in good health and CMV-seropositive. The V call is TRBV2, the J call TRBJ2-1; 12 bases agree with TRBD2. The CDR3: CASRLSPPSSGRAHEQFF. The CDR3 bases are TGTGCCAGCAGGCTCTCCCCCCCTTCTAGCGGGAGGGCCCATGAGCAGTTCTTC.